This is a list of T cell receptor beta chains from one sample in a study of blood T cells in healthy people across ages. MiXCR was run by TCRdb on the 5' RACE reads, yielding one entry per CDR3 protein. This table has about 600,000 distinct CDR3 sequences, roughly 48% appearing once. The sequencing sample was made of blood. These receptor sequences come from a man older than 75 in good health. Each CDR3 is given with its conserved first and last residue. The order of the fields is V gene, D gene, J gene, clone size, CDR3 DNA, CDR3 protein. The D gene is left open where the match is weak. Clone size is given for some rows only: seen once, a few or many times, or a class if the clone is expanded.

>TRBV29-1|NA|TRBJ1-2|NA
TGCAGCGGGAAGACCTATAACTATGGCTACACCTTC
CSGKTYNYGYTF
>TRBV25-1|NA|TRBJ1-4|few
TGTGCCAGCAGTGCTCAGGCTGGCGAAAAACTGTTTTTT
CASSAQAGEKLFF
>TRBV6-5|NA|TRBJ2-1|NA
TGTGCCAGCAGAGGACCGGGACATTGGACCAATGAGCAGTTCTTC
CASRGPGHWTNEQFF
>TRBV7-2|NA|TRBJ2-5|few
TGTGCCAGCAGCTTTATGGGGGCGGAGACCCAGTACTTC
CASSFMGAETQYF
>TRBV20-1|TRBD2|TRBJ2-1|NA
TGCAGTGCTAGTCGGCTAGCGGGAGTTCCCGATTACAATGAACAGTTCTTC
CSASRLAGVPDYNEQFF
>TRBV9|NA|TRBJ2-5|NA
TGTGCCAGCAGCGTCGTCTCAGGGGAGGAGGAGACCCAGTACTTC
CASSVVSGEEETQYF
>TRBV7-8|TRBD1|TRBJ1-6|NA
TGTGCCAGCCTCAGGGGGGGCCGTGATAATTCACCCCTCCACTTT
CASLRGGRDNSPLHF
>TRBV20-1|TRBD1|TRBJ1-1|few
TGCAGTGCTAGAGTGGGACAGGGTTTAGCGGCTTTCTTT
CSARVGQGLAAFF
>TRBV3-1|TRBD2|TRBJ2-7|NA
TGTGCCAGCAGCCGCACCGGGACTAGTGGCGAGCAGTACTTC
CASSRTGTSGEQYF
>TRBV28|TRBD2|TRBJ2-5|few
TGTGCCAGCGCGGCGGGGGGGATTGGAGAGACCCAGTACTTC
CASAAGGIGETQYF
>TRBV20-1|TRBD2|TRBJ2-5|NA
TGCAGTGCGTCCGGGACTAGCCCCTTGGAGACCCAGTACTTC
CSASGTSPLETQYF
>TRBV18|NA|TRBJ2-1|NA
TGTGCCAGCTCACCACCTGTGGGTCTCGGGAATGAGCAGTTCTTC
CASSPPVGLGNEQFF
>TRBV6-1|NA|TRBJ1-1|NA
TGTGCCACGAACCGACGGCAGAACACTGAAGCTTTCTTT
CATNRRQNTEAFF
>TRBV4-1|NA|TRBJ2-7|few
TGCGCCAGCAGCCTTGGCTTAAACCACGAGCAGTACTTC
CASSLGLNHEQYF
>TRBV10-3|TRBD2|TRBJ2-1|NA
TGTGCCATCAGTGAGTGGTCGGATAGCGGGACAAACAATGAGCAGTTCTTC
CAISEWSDSGTNNEQFF
>TRBV3-1|NA|TRBJ2-7|once
TGTGCCGGCAGCCAAGCTCCCACCTACGAGCAGTACTTC
CAGSQAPTYEQYF
>TRBV28|NA|TRBJ1-5|NA
TGTGCCAGCACCGGTGACGATCGACAGCCCCAGCATTTT
CASTGDDRQPQHF
>TRBV20-1|TRBD2|TRBJ2-5|NA
TGCAGTGCTAGTCACCCTAGCGGGTCCTTCCAAGAGACCCAGTACTTC
CSASHPSGSFQETQYF
>TRBV6-2/TRBV6-3|NA|TRBJ1-2|NA
TGTGCCAGCAGCAAAGACATTGGACTCTATGGCTACACCTTC
CASSKDIGLYGYTF
>TRBV20-1|NA|TRBJ2-1|few
TGCAGTGCTACCAAGAACAATGAGCAGTTCTTC
CSATKNNEQFF
>TRBV20-1|TRBD1|TRBJ1-2|NA
TGCAGTGCCGGAAGCTCAGGGGGCCGAGGCTACACCTTC
CSAGSSGGRGYTF
>TRBV7-2|NA|TRBJ2-3|few
TGTGCCAGCAGCTTATCTACAGGGAGGACAGATACGCAGTATTTT
CASSLSTGRTDTQYF
>TRBV2|TRBD2|TRBJ2-1|few
TGTGCCAGCAGTGTAAGGGAGGGATACAATGAGCAGTTCTTC
CASSVREGYNEQFF
>TRBV5-1|TRBD1|TRBJ2-2|NA
TGCGCCAGCAGCTTGGGGACAGGGCGATTGGACACCGGGGAGCTGTTTTTT
CASSLGTGRLDTGELFF
>TRBV7-9|NA|TRBJ2-1|NA
TGTTCCAGTAGCTTTTTCTACTCGAACAATGAGCAGTTCTTC
CSSSFFYSNNEQFF
>TRBV3-1|TRBD1|TRBJ1-2|NA
TGTGCCAGCAGCCTGGGGACAGCGCCTTATGGCTACACCTTC
CASSLGTAPYGYTF
>TRBV10-3|NA|TRBJ2-1|few
TGTGCCATCAGTGAGTCGGGGGAAAATGAGCAGTTCTTC
CAISESGENEQFF
>TRBV20-1|NA|TRBJ2-7|NA
TGCAGTGCTCTTAATGATCAGGTACCTTCCTACGAGCAGTACTTC
CSALNDQVPSYEQYF
>TRBV4-2|NA|TRBJ2-1|few
TGTGCCAGCAGCCAAGGACAGAGATACAATGAGCAGTTCTTC
CASSQGQRYNEQFF
>TRBV28|TRBD2|TRBJ2-7|NA
TGTGCCAGCAGTACCGGACTAGCCGAGCAGTACTTC
CASSTGLAEQYF
>TRBV5-1|TRBD1|TRBJ2-7|NA
TGCGCCAGCACCCGGACAGGGCTCTACGAGCAGTACTTC
CASTRTGLYEQYF
>TRBV6-2/TRBV6-3|NA|TRBJ2-5|NA
TGTGCCAGCAGTCTGGACTACCGAGAGACCCAGTACTTC
CASSLDYRETQYF
>TRBV4-3|TRBD1|TRBJ2-3|few
TGCGCCAGCAGCCAAACCAGACAGGGGGTAACAGATACGCAGTATTTT
CASSQTRQGVTDTQYF
>TRBV2|NA|TRBJ1-5|few
TGTGCCAGCAGTGTCGACAGGCAGAATCAGCCCCAGCATTTT
CASSVDRQNQPQHF
>TRBV6-6|NA|TRBJ2-1|many
TGTGCCAGCAGCCGCGGGACAGCCCTCAATGAGCAGTTCTTC
CASSRGTALNEQFF
>TRBV7-2|TRBD1|TRBJ2-5|NA
TGTGCCAGCAGCGCGGGACAGGGGGCGGAAGAGACCCAGTACTTC
CASSAGQGAEETQYF
>TRBV20-1|NA|TRBJ1-1|NA
TGCATGGGGAGGAGGAGGAACACTGAAGCTTTCTTT
CMGRRRNTEAFF
>TRBV7-2|TRBD2|TRBJ2-7|few
TGTGCCAGCAGCCCGATAGCGGGGACCTACGAGCAGTACTTC
CASSPIAGTYEQYF
>TRBV27|NA|TRBJ2-5|few
TGTGCCAGCAGTCGGGGACAGACCCAGTACTTC
CASSRGQTQYF
>TRBV12-3/TRBV12-4|NA|TRBJ2-5|NA
NA
CASSFGSGARETQYF
>TRBV28|TRBD1|TRBJ2-7|NA
TGTGCCAGCAGTTTGTCGCTCGGCAGGGGGTCTAACTACGAGCAGTACTTC
CASSLSLGRGSNYEQYF
>TRBV29-1|NA|TRBJ1-2|many
TGCAGCGTAACCGACAGGTCAGGCGATGGCTACACCTTC
CSVTDRSGDGYTF
>TRBV6-6|NA|TRBJ2-5|many
TGTGCCAGCACCCAGCTAGCATCTTACGAGACCCAGTACTTC
CASTQLASYETQYF
>TRBV11-2|NA|TRBJ2-3|NA
TGTGCCGGCAGCTTGGGATCAGATACGCAGTATTTT
CAGSLGSDTQYF
>TRBV12-3/TRBV12-4|TRBD2|TRBJ2-1|NA
TGTGCCAGCAGTTCGGTAGCGGGCCTAAACAATGAGCAGTTCTTC
CASSSVAGLNNEQFF
>TRBV14|NA|TRBJ2-7|NA
TGTGCCAGCAGCCAGCCCCCGGGACACCACTACGGCTCCTACGAGCAGTACTTC
CASSQPPGHHYGSYEQYF
>TRBV29-1|NA|TRBJ2-3|NA
TGCAGCGTTGAATTAACGCCAGGGCCACCAGATACGCAGTATTTT
CSVELTPGPPDTQYF
>TRBV12-3/TRBV12-4|NA|TRBJ2-1|NA
TGTGCCAGCAGCGGTCCAATGCAGTTCTTC
CASSGPMQFF
>TRBV4-3|NA|TRBJ1-6|once
TGCGCCAGCAGCCAAGAGCGGGGGCCCTATTCACCCCTCCACTTT
CASSQERGPYSPLHF
>TRBV5-5|TRBD2|TRBJ2-7|NA
TGTGCCAGCCGCCCCACTCTTAGCGGGAACGTCTACAAGCAGTACTTC
CASRPTLSGNVYKQYF
>TRBV6-6|NA|TRBJ1-1|few
TGTGCCAGCAGTTACGGGACCGAAGTGAACACTGAAGCTTTCTTT
CASSYGTEVNTEAFF
>TRBV7-6|NA|TRBJ1-1|NA
TGTGCCAGCAGCTTGGGGGGTTCTAATGCTGAAGCTTTCTTT
CASSLGGSNAEAFF
>TRBV28|TRBD2|TRBJ2-1|few
TGTGCCAGCAATTTAGCGGGAGGGTACAATGAGCAGTTCTTC
CASNLAGGYNEQFF
>TRBV7-2|NA|TRBJ1-1|NA
TGTGCCAGCAGCCCGACGATGAACACTGAAGCTTTCTTT
CASSPTMNTEAFF
>TRBV28|NA|TRBJ2-1|few
TGTGCCAGCAGTTTGGGTTTCAACGAGCAGTTCTTC
CASSLGFNEQFF
>TRBV4-3|TRBD2|TRBJ2-4|NA
TGCGCCAGCAGCCAAGGTAGCGGGGGTTCCAAAAACATTCAGTACTTC
CASSQGSGGSKNIQYF
>TRBV29-1|TRBD2|TRBJ2-1|NA
TGCAGCGTTGAAGTGACTAGGGAGGGTGAGCAGTTCTTC
CSVEVTREGEQFF